What follows describes a single T cell receptor beta chain. Original processing methods: Researchers report that nucleated cell counts were estimated from reference gene primer amplification. Method: immunoSEQ multiplex PCR; TCRdb's copy keeps in-frame clones and lacks some. V, J and clone size are those of that table, while D and trimming were read from the DNA. The repertoire holds 95,000 to 120,000 clones, about 83% seen once, with just over 4% in the top ten. This entry belongs to a study of blood T cell repertoires in COVID-19. Study as a whole: Donors in the United States, Italy and Spain gave samples during acute or convalescent COVID-19.

This CDR3 comprises 16 residues. V was pared by 0 bases and J by 0 bases, with 9 bases between. Germline V lookup: CDR1 ENHRY, CDR2 SYGVKD. The gene calls are TRBV10-3 and TRBJ1-3, with no clear D. This sequence originates from a woman in her 70s with acute or convalescent COVID-19. The specimen was peripheral blood. The CDR3, as DNA: TGTGCCATCAGTGAGTCGAGGAGGAACTCTGGAAACACCATATATTTT. Translating gives CAISESRRNSGNTIYF.